This is a list of T cell receptor beta chains from one sample in a study of Graves' ophthalmopathy and Graves' hyperthyroidism. TCRdb itself ran the multiplex PCR reads through MiXCR, one entry per CDR3 protein. Among approximately 700,000 distinct CDR3 sequences listed, around 40% were seen once. The sample consisted of peripheral blood. All receptors come from an adult man with Graves' ophthalmopathy. The CDR3 runs from the conserved cysteine through the conserved F or W. Fields, in order: J gene, V gene, D gene, clone size, CDR3 protein, CDR3 DNA. The D gene is left open where the match is weak. A row's size may be missing; if present it is once, few, many or a size class.

>TRBJ1-1|TRBV25-1|NA|NA
CTSRVGGMNTEAFF
TGTACCAGCAGAGTTGGGGGAATGAACACTGAAGCTTTCTTT
>TRBJ2-5|TRBV14|TRBD2|NA
CASSQELAGPGIRETQYF
TGTGCCAGCAGCCAAGAATTAGCGGGACCAGGGATCCGAGAGACCCAGTACTTC
>TRBJ2-7|TRBV7-9|NA|NA
CASSSTIGRISYGQYF
TGTGCCAGCAGCTCCACCATCGGCAGGATCTCCTACGGGCAGTACTTC
>TRBJ2-3|TRBV10-2|TRBD2|NA
CASSETGLALDTQYF
TGCGCCAGCAGTGAGACGGGACTAGCGTTGGATACGCAGTATTTT
>TRBJ1-4|TRBV12-3/TRBV12-4|TRBD1|NA
CASRGQINEKLFF
TGTGCCAGCAGGGGACAGATAAATGAAAAACTGTTTTTT
>TRBJ2-5|TRBV10-3|TRBD2|many
CAISSITGGETQYF
TGTGCCATCAGCTCCATCACGGGGGGAGAGACCCAGTACTTC
>TRBJ2-2|TRBV29-1|NA|once
CSGRAPGELFF
TGCAGCGGGAGGGCTCCCGGGGAGCTGTTTTTT
>TRBJ2-6|TRBV7-9|TRBD1|many
CASSPRGQRIGGANVLTF
TGTGCCAGCAGCCCACGGGGACAGCGGATAGGAGGGGCCAACGTCCTGACTTTC
>TRBJ1-2|TRBV12-3/TRBV12-4|NA|few
CASSYSSTGGYGYTF
TGTGCCAGCAGTTACTCGAGCACAGGCGGGTATGGCTACACCTTC
>TRBJ2-5|TRBV28|NA|NA
CASSLGRPGRETQYF
TGTGCCAGCAGTTTAGGCAGACCGGGTCGAGAGACCCAGTACTTC
>TRBJ2-7|TRBV5-1|NA|many
CASSTPGRNYEQYF
TGCGCCAGCAGCACCCCGGGACGGAACTACGAGCAGTACTTC
>TRBJ2-7|TRBV10-3|NA|once
CASSIQGRGEQYF
TGTGCCAGCAGTATACAGGGGCGGGGGGAGCAGTACTTC
>TRBJ1-3|TRBV12-3/TRBV12-4|NA|NA
CASSFRHSGNTIYF
TGTGCCAGCAGTTTTCGACACTCTGGAAACACCATATATTTT
>TRBJ2-7|TRBV6-6|NA|few
CASGPGPSSYEQYF
TGTGCCAGCGGCCCCGGGCCGAGCTCCTACGAGCAGTACTTC
>TRBJ2-3|TRBV10-1|NA|NA
CATASGADTQYF
TGCGCCACCGCCTCGGGCGCAGATACGCAGTATTTT
>TRBJ2-5|TRBV11-2|NA|few
CASSLAGTEVETQYF
TGTGCCAGCAGCTTAGCCGGGACGGAGGTGGAGACCCAGTACTTC
>TRBJ2-7|TRBV11-2|TRBD2|NA
CASRTSGASYEQYF
TGTGCCAGCAGGACTAGCGGTGCCTCCTACGAGCAGTACTTC
>TRBJ2-7|TRBV10-3|TRBD2|NA
CAISDLASGLGEQYF
TGTGCCATCAGTGATCTGGCTAGCGGGCTAGGCGAGCAGTACTTC
>TRBJ2-7|TRBV20-1|NA|NA
CSARLGGTGYEQYF
TGCAGTGCTAGATTGGGGGGTACCGGCTACGAGCAGTACTTC
>TRBJ1-2|TRBV6-5|NA|NA
CASSLGRTGNGYTF
TGTGCCAGCAGTTTAGGTAGGACCGGGAATGGCTACACCTTC
>TRBJ1-2|TRBV13|NA|few
CASSLPEGSNNYGYTF
TGTGCCAGCAGCTTACCGGAGGGGAGCAATAACTATGGCTACACCTTC
>TRBJ1-2|TRBV7-9|TRBD1|few
CASSLAQTGGLGYTF
TGTGCCAGCAGCTTAGCGCAAACAGGGGGTCTTGGCTACACCTTC
>TRBJ1-6|TRBV2|NA|NA
CASRTGARPLHF
TGTGCCAGCAGAACAGGCGCGCGACCCCTCCACTTT
>TRBJ1-6|TRBV7-6|TRBD1|many
CASSSRQGNNSPLHF
TGTGCCAGCAGCTCCCGACAGGGCAATAATTCACCCCTCCACTTT
>TRBJ1-3|TRBV5-5|NA|few
CASSLGQLNSGNTIYF
TGTGCCAGCAGCTTGGGACAGCTCAACTCTGGAAACACCATATATTTT
>TRBJ2-7|TRBV10-3|TRBD1|NA
CAGTAIYEQYF
TGTGCCGGGACAGCCATATACGAGCAGTACTTC
>TRBJ1-5|TRBV29-1|TRBD1|NA
CSVTTGGASQHF
TGCAGCGTTACGACAGGGGGCGCCTCCCAGCATTTT
>TRBJ2-5|TRBV11-2|NA|few
CASGRARIQETQYF
TGTGCCAGCGGCAGGGCCCGTATCCAAGAGACCCAGTACTTC
>TRBJ1-5|TRBV19|TRBD1|NA
CASSGQGSQPQHF
TGTGCCAGTAGCGGACAGGGGAGCCAGCCCCAGCATTTT
>TRBJ1-5|TRBV10-3|NA|NA
CASSQGLLGDQPQHF
TGTGCCAGCAGTCAAGGGTTACTAGGCGATCAGCCCCAGCATTTT
>TRBJ1-1|TRBV7-9|NA|NA
CASSAQEGTNTEAFF
TGTGCCAGCAGCGCCCAGGAAGGGACGAACACTGAAGCTTTCTTT
>TRBJ2-7|TRBV7-9|TRBD1|many
CASTRDRYEQYF
TGTGCCAGCACCCGGGACAGGTACGAGCAGTACTTC
>TRBJ1-4|TRBV2|NA|many
CASVGEGPEKLFF
TGTGCCAGCGTAGGTGAGGGACCTGAAAAACTGTTTTTT
>TRBJ1-2|TRBV6-5|NA|NA
CASTPEGGGHGYTF
TGTGCCAGCACCCCTGAGGGGGGGGGACATGGCTACACCTTC
>TRBJ1-5|TRBV7-2|NA|few
CASSLARVWNQPQHF
TGTGCCAGCAGCTTAGCGCGGGTGTGGAATCAGCCCCAGCATTTT
>TRBJ1-1|TRBV20-1|NA|many
CSARVEGYTEAFF
TGCAGTGCGCGAGTCGAAGGGTACACTGAAGCTTTCTTT
>TRBJ1-1|TRBV7-3|TRBD1|few
CASSLRQGVWTEAFF
TGCGCCAGCAGCCTCCGACAGGGGGTGTGGACTGAAGCTTTCTTT
>TRBJ1-6|TRBV9|NA|many
CASSVVGANSPLHF
TGTGCCAGCAGCGTAGTAGGGGCAAATTCACCCCTCCACTTT
>TRBJ2-5|TRBV20-1|TRBD1|NA
CSVAGTVETQYF
TGCAGTGTTGCCGGGACAGTTGAGACCCAGTACTTC
>TRBJ1-2|TRBV28|NA|few
CASSPKEGYGYTF
TGTGCCAGCAGCCCAAAAGAGGGCTATGGCTACACCTTC
>TRBJ1-2|TRBV7-9|NA|once
CASSSRHLANYGYTF
TGTGCCAGCAGTTCCAGACACCTAGCTAACTATGGCTACACCTTC
>TRBJ2-6|TRBV2|NA|few
CASGRESGANVLTF
TGTGCCAGCGGCCGGGAGTCTGGGGCCAACGTCCTGACTTTC
>TRBJ2-7|TRBV4-2|NA|NA
CASSQDYQGGSYEQYF
TGTGCCAGCAGCCAAGATTATCAGGGGGGATCCTACGAGCAGTACTTC
>TRBJ2-2|TRBV9|NA|NA
CASSVGGGIGRTGELFF
TGTGCCAGCAGCGTAGGCGGCGGAATCGGACGGACCGGGGAGCTGTTTTTT
>TRBJ2-5|TRBV9|NA|NA
CASSVSPKETQYF
TGTGCCAGCAGCGTTAGCCCAAAAGAGACCCAGTACTTC